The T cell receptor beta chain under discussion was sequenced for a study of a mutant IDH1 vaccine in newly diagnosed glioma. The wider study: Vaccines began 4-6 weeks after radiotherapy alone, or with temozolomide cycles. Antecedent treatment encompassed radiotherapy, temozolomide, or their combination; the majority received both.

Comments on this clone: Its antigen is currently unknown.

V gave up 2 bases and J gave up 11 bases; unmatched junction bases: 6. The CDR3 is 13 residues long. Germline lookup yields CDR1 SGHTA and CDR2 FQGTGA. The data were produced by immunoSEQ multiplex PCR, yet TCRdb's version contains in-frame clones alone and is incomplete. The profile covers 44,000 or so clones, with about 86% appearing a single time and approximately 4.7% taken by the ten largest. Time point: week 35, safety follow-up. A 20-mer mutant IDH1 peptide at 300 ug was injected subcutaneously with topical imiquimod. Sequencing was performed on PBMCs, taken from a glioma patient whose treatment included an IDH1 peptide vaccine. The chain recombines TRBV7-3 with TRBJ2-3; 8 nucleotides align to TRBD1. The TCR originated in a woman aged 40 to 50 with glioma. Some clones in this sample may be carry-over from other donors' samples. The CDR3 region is CASSLPDRGGQYF. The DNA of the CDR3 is TGTGCCAGCAGCTTACCAGACAGGGGAGGGCAGTATTTT. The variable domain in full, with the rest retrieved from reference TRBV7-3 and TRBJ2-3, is GAGVSQTPSNKVTEKGKYVELRCDPISGHTALYWYRQSLGQGPEFLIYFQGTGAADDSGLPNDRFFAVRPEGSVSTLKIQRTERGDSAVYLCASSLPDRGGQYFGPGTRLTVL.